This T cell receptor beta chain was obtained from a study of memory CD4+ T cells and cytomegalovirus serostatus. Single viable CD3+CD4+CD8-CD45RO+ cells were sorted as the memory CD4+ T cells. J gave up 2 bases and V 4 bases, and 13 bases lay outside the gene matches. CDR3 length: 18 amino acids. Germline values: CDR1 LGHNA, CDR2 YNFKEQ. This table comes from immunoSEQ multiplex PCR, and its TCRdb copy is limited to in-frame clones, with some not included. Among 60,000 or so clones listed, approximately 81% were seen once. The receptor was derived from an adult in good health and CMV-seronegative. Some clones in this sample may be carry-over from other donors' samples. The sequencing input was memory CD4+ T cells from blood. V and J are TRBV4-2 and TRBJ2-2; 7 nucleotides align to TRBD2. CDR3 DNA: TGTGCCAGCAGCCCGACTCTAAGCGGGACCATTAACACCGGGGAGCTGTTTTTT. Encoded protein: CASSPTLSGTINTGELFF.